This TCR beta chain was found in a study of blood T cell repertoires in COVID-19. Whole-study context: Spain, Italy and the United States supplied samples that represented acute and convalescent COVID-19. Nucleic acid was either cDNA or gDNA, and it came from T cells, B-cell-depleted T cells, or PBMCs.

This clone was counted a single time. TCRdb keeps only in-frame clones here, not all; method: immunoSEQ multiplex PCR. The table shows about 120,000 clones, with around 85% occurring only once. Sequenced material: peripheral blood. The origin of this receptor is a man aged 30 to 45 with COVID-19, enrolled during active disease.

This CDR3 is CASSLSGQGASPLHF. The CDR3, as DNA: TGCGCCAGCAGCTTATCGGGACAGGGGGCCTCACCCCTCCACTTT. This sequence joins TRBV5-1 and TRBJ1-6; 12 bases fit TRBD1. The CDR3 runs to 15 residues. Trimming cost V 2 bases and J 10 bases; bases outside gene matches: 4. Germline CDR1 and CDR2: SGHRS and YFSETQ.